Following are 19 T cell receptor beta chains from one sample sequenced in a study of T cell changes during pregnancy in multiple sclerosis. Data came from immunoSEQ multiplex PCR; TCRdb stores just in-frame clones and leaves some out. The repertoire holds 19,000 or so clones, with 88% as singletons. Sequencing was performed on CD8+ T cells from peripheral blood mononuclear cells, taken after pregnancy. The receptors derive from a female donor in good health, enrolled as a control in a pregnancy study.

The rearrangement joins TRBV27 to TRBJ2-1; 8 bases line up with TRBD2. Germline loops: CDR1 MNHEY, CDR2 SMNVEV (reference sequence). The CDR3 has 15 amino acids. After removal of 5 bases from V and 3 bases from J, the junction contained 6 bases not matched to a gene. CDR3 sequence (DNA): TGTGCCAGCAGTCTTCCCGGGGGGGGCTACAATGAGCAGTTCTTC. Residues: CASSLPGGGYNEQFF.

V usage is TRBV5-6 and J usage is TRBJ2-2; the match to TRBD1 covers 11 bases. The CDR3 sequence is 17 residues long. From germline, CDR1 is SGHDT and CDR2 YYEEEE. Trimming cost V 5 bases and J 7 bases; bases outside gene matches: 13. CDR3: CASRNWNRGQGGGELFF. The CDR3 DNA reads TGTGCCAGCAGAAATTGGAATCGGGGACAGGGGGGCGGGGAGCTGTTTTTT.

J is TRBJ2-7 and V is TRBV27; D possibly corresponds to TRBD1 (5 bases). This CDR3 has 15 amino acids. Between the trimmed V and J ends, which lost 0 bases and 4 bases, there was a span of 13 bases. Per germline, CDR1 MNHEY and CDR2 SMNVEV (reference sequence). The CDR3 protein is CASSLSPGFVYEQYF. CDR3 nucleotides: TGTGCCAGCAGTTTATCGCCAGGGTTTGTTTACGAGCAGTACTTC.

The CDR3 DNA sequence: TGTGCCTGGAGTGTGATCGGCACTGAAGCTTTCTTT. Residues: CAWSVIGTEAFF. This chain links TRBV30 with TRBJ1-1; D remains unclear. The CDR3 covers 12 residues. V lost 0 bases and J 4 bases, leaving 6 bases between the germline ends. CDR1 and CDR2 (germline): GTSNPN, SVGIG (reference sequence).

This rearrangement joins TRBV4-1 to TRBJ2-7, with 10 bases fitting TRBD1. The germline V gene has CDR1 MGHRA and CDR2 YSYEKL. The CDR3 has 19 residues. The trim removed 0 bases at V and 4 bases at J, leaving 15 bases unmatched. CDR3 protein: CASSQDSIAPGQGLYEQYF. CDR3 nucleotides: TGCGCCAGCAGCCAAGATTCTATTGCACCGGGACAGGGGCTGTACGAGCAGTACTTC.

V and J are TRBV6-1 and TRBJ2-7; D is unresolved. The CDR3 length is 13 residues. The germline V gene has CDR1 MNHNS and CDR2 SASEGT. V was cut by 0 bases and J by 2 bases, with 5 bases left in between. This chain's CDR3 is CASSEASTYEQYF. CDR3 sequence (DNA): TGTGCCAGCAGTGAAGCTTCTACCTACGAGCAGTACTTC.

CDR3 sequence (DNA): TGTGCCAGCAGCCTCACACCGGGACAGAGCTACGAGCAGTACTTC. Protein product: CASSLTPGQSYEQYF. This rearrangement joins TRBV5-4 to TRBJ2-7; 7 nucleotides match TRBD1. The germline CDR1 and CDR2 sequences are SGHNT and YYREEE (reference sequence). The CDR3 totals 15 residues. Losses at the gene ends were 4 bases for V and 3 bases for J; bases not matched to a gene: 10.

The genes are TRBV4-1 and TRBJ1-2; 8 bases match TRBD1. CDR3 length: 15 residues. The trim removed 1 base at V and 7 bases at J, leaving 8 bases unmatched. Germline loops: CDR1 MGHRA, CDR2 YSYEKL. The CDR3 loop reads CASSQADRGSRGYTF. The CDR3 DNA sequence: TGCGCCAGCAGCCAAGCCGACAGGGGTTCACGTGGCTACACCTTC.

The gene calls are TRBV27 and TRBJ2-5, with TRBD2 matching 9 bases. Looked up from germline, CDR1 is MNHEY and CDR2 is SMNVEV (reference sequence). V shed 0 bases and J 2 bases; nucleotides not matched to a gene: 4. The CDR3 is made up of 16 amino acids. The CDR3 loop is CASSLSPSGIQETQYF. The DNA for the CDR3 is TGTGCCAGCAGTTTATCTCCTAGCGGGATTCAAGAGACCCAGTACTTC.

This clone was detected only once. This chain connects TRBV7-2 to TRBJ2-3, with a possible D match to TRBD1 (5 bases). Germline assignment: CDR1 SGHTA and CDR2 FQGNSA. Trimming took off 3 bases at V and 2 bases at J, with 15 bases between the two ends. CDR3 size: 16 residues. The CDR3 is CASSLDTGIPTDTQYF. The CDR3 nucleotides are TGTGCCAGCAGCTTGGACACCGGAATTCCCACAGATACGCAGTATTTT.

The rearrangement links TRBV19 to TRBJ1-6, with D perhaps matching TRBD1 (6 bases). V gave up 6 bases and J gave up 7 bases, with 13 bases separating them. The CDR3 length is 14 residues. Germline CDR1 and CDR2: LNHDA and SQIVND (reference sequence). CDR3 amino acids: CASRGRQANSPLHF. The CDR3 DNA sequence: TGTGCCAGTAGAGGGCGACAGGCAAATTCACCCCTCCACTTT.

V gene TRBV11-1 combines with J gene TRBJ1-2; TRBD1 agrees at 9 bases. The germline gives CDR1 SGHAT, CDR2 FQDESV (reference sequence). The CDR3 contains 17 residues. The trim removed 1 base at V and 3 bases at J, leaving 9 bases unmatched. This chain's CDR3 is CASSLGSGTGSDYGYTF. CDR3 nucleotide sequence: TGTGCCAGCAGCTTAGGATCCGGGACAGGGAGTGACTATGGCTACACCTTC.

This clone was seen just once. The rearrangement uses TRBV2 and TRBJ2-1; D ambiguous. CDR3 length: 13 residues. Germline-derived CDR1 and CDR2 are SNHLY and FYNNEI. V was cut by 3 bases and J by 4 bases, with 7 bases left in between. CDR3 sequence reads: CASSDYSYNEQFF. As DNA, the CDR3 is TGTGCCAGCAGTGATTACAGTTACAATGAGCAGTTCTTC.

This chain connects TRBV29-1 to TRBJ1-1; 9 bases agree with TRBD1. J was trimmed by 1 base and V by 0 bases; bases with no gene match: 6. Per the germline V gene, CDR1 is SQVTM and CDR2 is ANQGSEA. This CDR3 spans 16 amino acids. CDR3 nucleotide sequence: TGCAGCGTTGAAGATCAGACAGGGGGGTCGAACACTGAAGCTTTCTTT. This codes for CSVEDQTGGSNTEAFF. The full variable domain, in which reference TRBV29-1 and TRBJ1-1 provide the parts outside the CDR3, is SAVISQKPSRDICQRGTSLTIQCQVDSQVTMMFWYRQQPGQSLTLIATANQGSEATYESGFVIDKFPISRPNLTFSTLTVSNMSPEDSSIYLCSVEDQTGGSNTEAFFGQGTRLTVV.

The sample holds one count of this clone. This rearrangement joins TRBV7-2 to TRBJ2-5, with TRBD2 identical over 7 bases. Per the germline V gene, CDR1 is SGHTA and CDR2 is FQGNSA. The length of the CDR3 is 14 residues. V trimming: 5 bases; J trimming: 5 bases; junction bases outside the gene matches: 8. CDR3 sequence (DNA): TGTGCCAGCAGCCATCCTAGCGGCTGGGAGACCCAGTACTTC. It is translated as CASSHPSGWETQYF.

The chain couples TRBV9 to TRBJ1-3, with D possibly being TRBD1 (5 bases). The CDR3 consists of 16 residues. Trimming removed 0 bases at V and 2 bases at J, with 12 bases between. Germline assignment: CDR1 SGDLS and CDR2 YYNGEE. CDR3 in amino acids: CASSVGVSGPGNTIYF. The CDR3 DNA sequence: TGTGCCAGCAGCGTAGGAGTCTCAGGGCCTGGAAACACCATATATTTT.

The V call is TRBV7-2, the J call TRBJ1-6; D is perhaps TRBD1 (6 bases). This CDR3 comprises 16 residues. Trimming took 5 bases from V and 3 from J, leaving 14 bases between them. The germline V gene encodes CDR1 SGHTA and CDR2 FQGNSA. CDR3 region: CASSLQGVIYNSPLHF. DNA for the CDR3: TGTGCCAGCAGCCTACAGGGAGTCATCTATAATTCACCCCTCCACTTT.

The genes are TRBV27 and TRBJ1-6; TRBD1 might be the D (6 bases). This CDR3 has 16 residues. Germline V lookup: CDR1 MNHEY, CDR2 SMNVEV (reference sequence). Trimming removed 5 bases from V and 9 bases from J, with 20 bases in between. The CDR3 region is CASSPGQPDGGSPLHF. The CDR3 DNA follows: TGTGCCAGCAGTCCAGGACAGCCCGATGGGGGTTCACCCCTCCACTTT.

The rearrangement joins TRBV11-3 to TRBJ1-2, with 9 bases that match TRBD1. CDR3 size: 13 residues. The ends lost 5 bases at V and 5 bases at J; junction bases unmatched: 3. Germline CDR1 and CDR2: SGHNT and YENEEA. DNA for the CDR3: TGTGCCAGCAGCGCCGACAGGGGGTATGGCTACACCTTC. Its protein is CASSADRGYGYTF.